This T cell receptor beta chain is drawn from a study of cytomegalovirus exposure and HLA in healthy donors. Study results and caveats: Reported performance of the classifier showed diagnosis of cytomegalovirus status with high specificity and sensitivity. Because they were indistinguishable, some V segments, including TRBV6-2 and TRBV6-3, were excluded. Within an earlier analysis, most TCR beta V segments proved productive either about 87% or about 30% of the time. Later examination showed HLA-associated TCR beta chains had greater clonal expansion than equally common others.

As concerns this clone: Its antigen remains unidentified.

Use of 60 Vbeta and 13 Jbeta primers characterized the PCR. Sequencing was performed with immunoSEQ multiplex PCR; in TCRdb, only in-frame clones are kept and a portion is missing. The sample lists roughly 230,000 clones; about 90% were seen once. V was pared by 2 bases and J by 2 bases, with 10 bases between. Germline CDR1 SGDLS, CDR2 YYNGEE. The CDR3 is 14 amino acids. The genes are TRBV9 and TRBJ1-2, with D possibly being TRBD1 (5 bases). The receptor was isolated from a girl under 10 years old in good health and CMV-seronegative. Sequences were obtained from PBMCs. CDR3 DNA sequence: TGTGCCAGCAGCGTGGGAGGGACCAACTATGGCTACACCTTC. This sequence encodes CASSVGGTNYGYTF.